This T cell receptor beta chain was obtained from a study of cytotoxic CD8 clonotypes in ibrutinib-treated CLL. TCRdb's copy holds only in-frame clones and misses some; the assay was immunoSEQ multiplex PCR. The table lists fewer than 400,000 clones, roughly two thirds of them singletons, with 6% to 6.5% in the top ten. Germline V lookup: CDR1 SGHRS, CDR2 YFSETQ. This CDR3 contains 14 residues. V shed 4 bases and J shed 2 bases, with 12 bases lying between them. The origin of this receptor is a human donor with chronic lymphocytic leukemia. This specimen consisted of PBMCs, obtained after 36 months of ibrutinib treatment. The J gene is TRBJ2-5, the V gene TRBV5-1, with a tentative D call TRBD2 (5 bases). In DNA form, the CDR3 reads TGCGCCAGCAGCCCTCCGGGGTCACAAGAGACCCAGTACTTC. It encodes CASSPPGSQETQYF.